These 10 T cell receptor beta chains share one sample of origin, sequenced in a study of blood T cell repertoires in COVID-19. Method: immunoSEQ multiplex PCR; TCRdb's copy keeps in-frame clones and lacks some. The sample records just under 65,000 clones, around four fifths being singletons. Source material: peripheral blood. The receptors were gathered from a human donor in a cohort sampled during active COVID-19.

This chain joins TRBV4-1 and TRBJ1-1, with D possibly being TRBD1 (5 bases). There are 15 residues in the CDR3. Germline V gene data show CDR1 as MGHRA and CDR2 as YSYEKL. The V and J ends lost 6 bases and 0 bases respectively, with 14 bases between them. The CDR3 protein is CASSQRGDLNTEAFF. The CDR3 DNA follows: TGCGCCAGCAGTCAGCGGGGGGACCTGAACACTGAAGCTTTCTTT.

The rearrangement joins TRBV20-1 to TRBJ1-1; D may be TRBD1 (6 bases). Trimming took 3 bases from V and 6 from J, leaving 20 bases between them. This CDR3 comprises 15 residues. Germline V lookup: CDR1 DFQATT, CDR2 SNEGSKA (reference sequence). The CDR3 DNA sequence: TGCAGTGCTAGTCGCGGGGGCGTGATTAGCCCTGAAGCTTTCTTT. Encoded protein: CSASRGGVISPEAFF.

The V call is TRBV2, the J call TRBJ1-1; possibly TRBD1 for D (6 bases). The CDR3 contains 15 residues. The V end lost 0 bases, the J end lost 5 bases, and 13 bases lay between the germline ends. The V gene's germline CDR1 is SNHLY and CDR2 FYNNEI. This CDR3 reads CASSEAGGGRTEAFF. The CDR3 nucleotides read TGTGCCAGCAGTGAAGCAGGGGGGGGGCGGACTGAAGCTTTCTTT. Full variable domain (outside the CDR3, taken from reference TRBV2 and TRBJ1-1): EPEVTQTPSHQVTQMGQEVILRCVPISNHLYFYWYRQILGQKVEFLVSFYNNEISEKSEIFDDQFSVERPDGSNFTLKIRSTKLEDSAMYFCASSEAGGGRTEAFFGQGTRLTVV.

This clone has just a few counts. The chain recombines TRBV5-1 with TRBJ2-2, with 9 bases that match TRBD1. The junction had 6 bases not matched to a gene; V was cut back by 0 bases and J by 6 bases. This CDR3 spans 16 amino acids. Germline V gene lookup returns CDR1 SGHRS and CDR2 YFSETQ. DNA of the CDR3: TGCGCCAGCAGCTTGGGAGTACAGGGGGCGGCCGGGGAGCTGTTTTTT. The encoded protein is CASSLGVQGAAGELFF.

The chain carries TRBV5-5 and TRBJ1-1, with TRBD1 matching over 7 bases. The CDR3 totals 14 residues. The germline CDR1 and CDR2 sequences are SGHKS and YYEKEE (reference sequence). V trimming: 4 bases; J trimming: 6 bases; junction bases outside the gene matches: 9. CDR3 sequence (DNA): TGTGCCAGCAGCCCCACCACAGGGACAGCTGAAGCTTTCTTT. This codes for CASSPTTGTAEAFF.

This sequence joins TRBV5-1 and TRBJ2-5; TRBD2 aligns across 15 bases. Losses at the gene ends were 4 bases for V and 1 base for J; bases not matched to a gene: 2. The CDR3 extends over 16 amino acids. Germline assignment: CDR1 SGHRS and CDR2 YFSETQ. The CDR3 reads CASSRTSGGAQETQYF. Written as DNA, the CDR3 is TGCGCCAGCAGCAGGACTAGCGGGGGGGCCCAAGAGACCCAGTACTTC. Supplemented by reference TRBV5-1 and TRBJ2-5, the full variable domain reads KAGVTQTPRYLIKTRGQQVTLSCSPISGHRSVSWYQQTPGQGLQFLFEYFSETQRNKGNFPGRFSGRQFSNSRSEMNVSTLELGDSALYLCASSRTSGGAQETQYFGPGTRLLVL.

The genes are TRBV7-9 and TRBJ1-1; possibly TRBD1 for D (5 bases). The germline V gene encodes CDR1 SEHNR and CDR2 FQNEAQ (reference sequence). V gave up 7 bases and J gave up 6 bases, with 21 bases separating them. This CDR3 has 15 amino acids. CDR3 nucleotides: TGTGCCAGCACCTCCCCAGGTACAGGATCTCCTGAAGCTTTCTTT. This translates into CASTSPGTGSPEAFF. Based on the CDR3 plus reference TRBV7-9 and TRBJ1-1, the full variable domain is DTGVSQNPRHKITKRGQNVTFRCDPISEHNRLYWYRQTLGQGPEFLTYFQNEAQLEKSRLLSDRFSAERPKGSFSTLEIQRTEQGDSAMYLCASTSPGTGSPEAFFGQGTRLTVV.

This CDR3 is CASLQGNMNTEAFF. The CDR3 DNA is TGTGCCAGCCTACAGGGAAATATGAACACTGAAGCTTTCTTT. The chain links TRBV2 to TRBJ1-1, with a weak D call TRBD1 (6 bases). The V end lost 8 bases, the J end lost 0 bases, and 13 bases lay between the germline ends. This CDR3 region has 14 residues. Germline V gives CDR1 SNHLY, CDR2 FYNNEI.

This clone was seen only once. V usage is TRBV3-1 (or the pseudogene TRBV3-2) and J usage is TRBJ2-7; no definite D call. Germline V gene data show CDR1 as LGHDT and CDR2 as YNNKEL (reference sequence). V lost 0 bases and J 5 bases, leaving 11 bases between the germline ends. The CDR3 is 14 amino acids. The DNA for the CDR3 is TGTGCCAGCAGCCAAGATCGCCTAACCCACGAGCAGTACTTC. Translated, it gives CASSQDRLTHEQYF.

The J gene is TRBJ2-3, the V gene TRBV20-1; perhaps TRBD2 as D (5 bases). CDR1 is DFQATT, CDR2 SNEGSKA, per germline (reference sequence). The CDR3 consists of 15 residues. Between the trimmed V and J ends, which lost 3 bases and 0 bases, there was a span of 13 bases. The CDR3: CSASGLAASTDTQYF. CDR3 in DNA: TGCAGTGCTAGTGGGCTAGCTGCTAGCACAGATACGCAGTATTTT.